This TCR beta chain was retrieved from a study of tumor-infiltrating lymphocytes in localized non-small cell lung cancer (dated by TCRdb to the early 2020s). In the study overall: The cohort included patients whose samples were collected after neoadjuvant chemotherapy, as well as both smokers and never-smokers and several histologies. The paired tumor versus uninvolved lung comparison of immunoSEQ T-cell fraction included a few dozen patients. Each patient provided resected tumor tissue plus uninvolved lung tissue from the same patient, with the uninvolved lung tissue described as non-adjacent to the tumor. In total, the ICON cohort was made up of approximately 140 surgical patients who had localized non-small cell lung cancer and whose tumors were resected. Flow cytometry, multiplex immunofluorescence, RNA-seq, exome sequencing and proteomics were applied to the same patients as TCR sequencing, which was one of several integrated assays. Study-wide conclusions, independent of this receptor: Because different assays used different pieces of the same tissue, technical variation could not be distinguished from intratumor heterogeneity. Because assay coverage varied across patients depending on available tissue quantity, TCR sequencing was performed for only a subset of the cohort. TCRbeta sequencing supported higher T cell infiltration in tumors than in uninvolved lung tissue, consistent with immunofluorescence CD3 counts. TCR-derived T-cell fraction did not differ between the flow cytometry-defined immunotypes IM1 (good prognosis) and IM2 (poor prognosis).

A word on this clone: The target of this receptor is not known. Base qualities are missing; no much larger clone stands one base away.

Patient enrollment in ICON started in the first half of 2016, and the final patient was enrolled in 2018. From a subcohort of 60 to 90 patients, fresh tumor and matched uninvolved tissue were collected for in-depth immune analyses, including TCR sequencing. TCR sequencing was performed on DNA isolated from bulk tissue, without cell sorting. The immunoSEQ assay used for TCR sequencing gave the T-cell fraction in both tumor and uninvolved lung tissue. In the authors' own workflow: For survival analysis, patients were divided into high (upper tertile) and low (lower two tertiles) T-cell fraction groups, which were compared by log-rank test. A signed-rank test was used to test paired tumor versus uninvolved lung differences in T-cell fraction. The table was pulled from immuneACCESS by TCRdb, which kept in-frame rearrangements only. Such tables lose some clones; where checked, under half of the loss comes from unresolved V genes, and the rest has no known cause. V, J and clone size were drawn from that table, and D and trimming were deduced from the DNA. The sample includes about 6,700 clones, with 76% observed a single time. The top ten hold approximately 15% of the sample.

From cysteine to phenylalanine, the CDR3 is 15 amino acids long. CDR3 DNA only is kept here, 45 bases in frame from base 1. V gives up 1 base and J gives up 0 bases, and the segment between their germline ends measures 10 bases. CDR1 and CDR2 (SEHNR, FQNEAQ) derive from the germline V gene (reference sequence). This chain joins TRBV7-9 to TRBJ2-7; the D gene lacks a confident call. The source material was uninvolved lung tissue not adjacent to the tumor. The receptor was derived from a human donor with non-small cell lung cancer. The nucleotides read TGTGCCAGCAGCTTAGTGGGGTCTAGCTCCTACGAGCAGTACTTC. This is translated as CASSLVGSSSYEQYF.